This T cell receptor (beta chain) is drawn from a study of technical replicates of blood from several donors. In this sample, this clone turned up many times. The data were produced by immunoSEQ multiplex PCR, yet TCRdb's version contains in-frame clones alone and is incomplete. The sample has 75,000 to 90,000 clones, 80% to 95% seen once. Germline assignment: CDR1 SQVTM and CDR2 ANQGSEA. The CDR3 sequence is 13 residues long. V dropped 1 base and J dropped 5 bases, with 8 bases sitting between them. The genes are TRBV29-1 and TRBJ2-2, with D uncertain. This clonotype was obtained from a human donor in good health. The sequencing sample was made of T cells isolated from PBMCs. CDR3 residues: CSVEGLRTGELFF. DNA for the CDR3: TGCAGCGTTGAAGGTTTGAGGACCGGGGAGCTGTTTTTT.